The sequence of this TCR beta chain was determined in a study of vaccination and CD4 T cells after COVID-19. Study information: Convalescent patients had positive nasal swab PCR results for SARS-CoV-2. Disease was mild in nine and severe in one.

As for treatment: approximately 10-day PBMC culture with coronavirus spike peptide pools or control peptides (ViraFEST assay). Sequenced with the Oncomine TCR Beta short-read assay was DNA taken from cultured CD4+ T cells. Genomic DNA was drawn out of CD4+ T cells grown in culture. Each CDR3 protein gets one entry after TCRdb re-called the PCR reads with MiXCR. The data show some 15,000 distinct CDR3 sequences, with approximately 63% seen just once and more than 10% held by the top ten. For this clonotype: The antigen remains undetermined.

Study-level results: Looking at convalescent patients, 304 of their 307 vaccine-specific clones were spike mono-reactive. The median count of SARS-CoV-2-reactive clonotypes rose from roughly 21 to 40, not significantly.

This receptor was identified in a human donor who had recovered from COVID-19. The sample was CD4+ T cells from blood, cultured in vitro.

The CDR3 sequence is CASSRRGAPSGNTIYF. In DNA, the CDR3 is TGTGCCAGCAGCCGTCGGGGGGCCCCCTCTGGAAACACCATATATTTT. V usage is TRBV6-1 and J usage is TRBJ1-3; D is possibly TRBD1 (6 bases). Germline loops: CDR1 MNHNS, CDR2 SASEGT. The CDR3 loop spans 16 amino acids. V lost 6 bases and J 0 bases, leaving 15 bases between the germline ends.